Listed below are T cell receptor beta chains from one sample, sequenced in a study of response to subunit inactivated influenza vaccine. MiXCR, applied by TCRdb to the RT-PCR reads, yields one record per CDR3 protein. The sample carries 700,000 to 900,000 distinct CDR3 sequences, over 20% recorded once. This material consisted of PBMCs from blood, taken roughly 5 days after vaccination. These TCRs come from a man aged 50 to 60 who received an inactivated influenza vaccine. CDR3s include the opening cysteine and the closing phenylalanine or tryptophan. The order of the fields is V gene, J gene, CDR3 protein.

V gene: TRBV6-1
J gene: TRBJ2-1
CDR3 protein: CASSEASSGRYNEQFF

V gene: TRBV11-1
J gene: TRBJ2-7
CDR3 protein: CASSYGQGRDEQYF

V gene: TRBV18
J gene: TRBJ1-2
CDR3 protein: CASSPPTGGALYGYTF

V gene: TRBV5-5
J gene: TRBJ2-1
CDR3 protein: CASSYHGGSRVEQFF

V gene: TRBV7-8
J gene: TRBJ2-3
CDR3 protein: CASSSPRTSGSITFTDTQYF

V gene: TRBV5-1
J gene: TRBJ2-7
CDR3 protein: CASSLRARGDEQYF

V gene: TRBV5-1
J gene: TRBJ1-5
CDR3 protein: CASSSTGQSNQPQHF

V gene: TRBV5-1
J gene: TRBJ2-2
CDR3 protein: CASSRDRVNTGELFF

V gene: TRBV6-6
J gene: TRBJ1-2
CDR3 protein: CASSTGQTYGYTF

V gene: TRBV18
J gene: TRBJ2-5
CDR3 protein: CASSPPGRAETQYF

V gene: TRBV10-3
J gene: TRBJ1-6
CDR3 protein: CAISVNSGGRSPLHF

V gene: TRBV4-2
J gene: TRBJ2-7
CDR3 protein: CASSQAGETYEQYF

V gene: TRBV6-1
J gene: TRBJ2-2
CDR3 protein: CASRTPRDRRNTGELFF

V gene: TRBV4-3
J gene: TRBJ1-1
CDR3 protein: CASSQEWGGMAEAFF

V gene: TRBV20-1
J gene: TRBJ2-3
CDR3 protein: CSARATSGSSDTQYF

V gene: TRBV20-1
J gene: TRBJ2-5
CDR3 protein: CSAEFPGHGRETQYF

V gene: TRBV15
J gene: TRBJ2-1
CDR3 protein: CATSSRDSVYNEQFF

V gene: TRBV24-1
J gene: TRBJ2-1
CDR3 protein: CATSDSPSGAANEQFF

V gene: TRBV20-1
J gene: TRBJ2-7
CDR3 protein: CSAPKTSSGTEQYF

V gene: TRBV6-2/TRBV6-3
J gene: TRBJ1-1
CDR3 protein: CASSLGHLNTEAFF

V gene: TRBV6-5
J gene: TRBJ2-7
CDR3 protein: CASSSPWGMSSYEQYF

V gene: TRBV29-1
J gene: TRBJ2-2
CDR3 protein: CSVELRTGYIGELFF

V gene: TRBV11-2
J gene: TRBJ2-1
CDR3 protein: CASSLLRGGDEQFF

V gene: TRBV11-2
J gene: TRBJ2-2
CDR3 protein: CASSPAPSGELFF

V gene: TRBV10-2
J gene: TRBJ2-7
CDR3 protein: CASSSEGEQYF

V gene: TRBV20-1
J gene: TRBJ2-1
CDR3 protein: CSAWGQGGEEQFF

V gene: TRBV11-2
J gene: TRBJ2-7
CDR3 protein: CASSLDAAGYEQYF

V gene: TRBV7-3
J gene: TRBJ2-1
CDR3 protein: CASSLTGGSSYNEQFF

V gene: TRBV6-1
J gene: TRBJ2-7
CDR3 protein: CASSSQFAGGSTYEQYF

V gene: TRBV9
J gene: TRBJ2-1
CDR3 protein: CASSVEDIHNEQFF

V gene: TRBV20-1
J gene: TRBJ2-2
CDR3 protein: CSARDLASGGLKTGELFF

V gene: TRBV20-1
J gene: TRBJ2-7
CDR3 protein: CSASLGTSGVYEQYF

V gene: TRBV7-2
J gene: TRBJ2-2
CDR3 protein: CASSPYGTGAYTGELFF

V gene: TRBV28
J gene: TRBJ2-7
CDR3 protein: CASSPLLAGGPGSEQYF

V gene: TRBV20-1
J gene: TRBJ2-1
CDR3 protein: CSAKTGLEQFF

V gene: TRBV6-1
J gene: TRBJ2-1
CDR3 protein: CASSPLTSGDSYNEQFF

V gene: TRBV7-8
J gene: TRBJ2-7
CDR3 protein: CASSLDWRNYEQYF

V gene: TRBV11-2
J gene: TRBJ2-6
CDR3 protein: CASSLGQGIRRYGANVLTF

V gene: TRBV20-1
J gene: TRBJ2-7
CDR3 protein: CSAVDPPSYTYEQYF

V gene: TRBV20-1
J gene: TRBJ2-5
CDR3 protein: CSAWTLAGVGETQYF

V gene: TRBV14
J gene: TRBJ1-1
CDR3 protein: CASSQVEGAEAFF

V gene: TRBV20-1
J gene: TRBJ1-2
CDR3 protein: CSAPGGDYGYTF

V gene: TRBV12-3/TRBV12-4
J gene: TRBJ2-5
CDR3 protein: CASYQAGLAGGQETQYF

V gene: TRBV25-1
J gene: TRBJ2-5
CDR3 protein: CASSEGQGLETQYF

V gene: TRBV29-1
J gene: TRBJ2-5
CDR3 protein: CSVERVSQETQYF

V gene: TRBV4-1
J gene: TRBJ1-1
CDR3 protein: CASSQEGRLNTEAFF

V gene: TRBV20-1
J gene: TRBJ2-2
CDR3 protein: CSVIAGDTGELFF